This T cell receptor (beta chain) came from a study of blood T cells in healthy people across ages (dated by TCRdb to the mid-2010s). Broadly, across the study: In model experiments, template switching captured about one uniquely barcoded TCR beta cDNA molecule for every two T cells. The study analyzed two additional independent replicas of 1 million unique cDNA reads from the same blood draw for two donors, one aged 18 to 30 and one aged 80 or older. To track age-related changes in TCR beta repertoire diversity, the study relied on deep sequencing normalized with unique cDNA molecular identifiers. To avoid experimental bias, donors of different ages were spread randomly across the sequencing lanes. Donors were grouped into four age groups: young (average approximately 16 years), middle-aged (39), aged (around 56) and long-lived (just over 80). What the authors observed across the whole study: Because the CMV infection status of the donors was unknown, age-related changes in expanded clonotypes may potentially have been confounded. The long-lived group showed more naive CD4+ T cells, fewer expanded clones and increased TCR diversity than the aged group, suggesting age selection. Because profiling used bulk unsorted PBMCs, naive and antigen-experienced compartments could not be compared conclusively. Estimates of total diversity from one million sequenced T cells were regarded as lower bounds and underestimates. As age increased, observed TCR beta diversity per million T cells dropped in a roughly linear way, and a significant reduction was already evident by age about 40. The percentage of naive T cells measured by flow cytometry correlated strongly with observed TCR beta diversity.

The donors were 40 or so Caucasian individuals from Russia, aged roughly 6 to 100 years, who were systemically healthy. Approximately 11 milliliters of peripheral blood were drawn from each donor into EDTA-treated Vacutainer tubes. PBMCs were isolated by Ficoll-Paque density-gradient centrifugation, with at least 6 million obtained per sample. Trizol reagent was used to extract total RNA from PBMCs, with at least 5 micrograms per sample. For every donor, an aliquot of PBMCs went through flow cytometry to measure the percentages of naive CD45RAhigh/CD27high T cells. A note on this clonotype: Its specific antigen is unknown. No quality values exist for individual bases; no much larger clone is one base distant.

The library relied on 5' RACE. TCRdb names Illumina HiSeq 2500 as the instrument used. The second PCR ran for roughly 7 to 11 cycles and used a J-beta primer mix along with a sample-barcoded 5' primer. A template-switch 5' adaptor carrying 12 random nucleotides introduced a unique molecular identifier onto each TCR beta cDNA molecule. Each sample yielded at least 2.5 million CDR3-containing paired-end reads. First-strand cDNA was synthesized from all RNA with the Mint cDNA synthesis kit, primed by a TRBC-specific oligonucleotide. Following uracil-DNA glycosylase treatment, all cDNA underwent a first 18-cycle PCR with the universal primers M1SS and BC2_uni_R. In the authors' own workflow: Normalization of each sample was performed by random selection of 1 million high-quality reads, each carrying a distinct molecular identifier. Instead of being binned into consensus sequences, reads that shared molecular identifiers were thrown out. MiTCR, set to a Q25 quality threshold and the strictest error-elimination algorithm, was used for CDR3 identification, clonotype clustering and error correction. A nonparametric unseen species model with Euler transformation was used to estimate lower-bound total TCR beta diversity. TCRdb itself trimmed the public reads at Q25 with fastp, ran MiXCR and retained productive beta chains. Under each unique CDR3 protein, matching rows form one entry showing the most common genes and DNA. The V and J calls here are based on TCRdb, not the publication. The sample includes approximately 810,000 distinct CDR3 sequences, with around 26% observed a single time. The biggest ten clones account for roughly 17% of the sample.

The germline ends are 11 bases apart after V is trimmed by 2 bases and J by 3 bases. The CDR3, cysteine through phenylalanine, is 14 amino acids long. Of all the DNA, just the CDR3 is kept, 42 bases in frame from base 1. CDR1 and CDR2 (SGHRS, YFSETQ) derive from the germline V gene. The chain joins TRBV5-1 to TRBJ2-5; no D gene is confidently identified. This receptor was obtained from an elderly woman in good health. The sequenced sample was blood. The DNA is TGCGCCAGCAGCTTCTTGACCTCGAAAGAGACCCAGTACTTC. The encoded protein is CASSFLTSKETQYF. Here the CDR3 is joined to the reference TRBV5-1 and TRBJ2-5 genes, and the full variable domain is: KAGVTQTPRYLIKTRGQQVTLSCSPISGHRSVSWYQQTPGQGLQFLFEYFSETQRNKGNFPGRFSGRQFSNSRSEMNVSTLELGDSALYLCASSFLTSKETQYFGPGTRLLVL.